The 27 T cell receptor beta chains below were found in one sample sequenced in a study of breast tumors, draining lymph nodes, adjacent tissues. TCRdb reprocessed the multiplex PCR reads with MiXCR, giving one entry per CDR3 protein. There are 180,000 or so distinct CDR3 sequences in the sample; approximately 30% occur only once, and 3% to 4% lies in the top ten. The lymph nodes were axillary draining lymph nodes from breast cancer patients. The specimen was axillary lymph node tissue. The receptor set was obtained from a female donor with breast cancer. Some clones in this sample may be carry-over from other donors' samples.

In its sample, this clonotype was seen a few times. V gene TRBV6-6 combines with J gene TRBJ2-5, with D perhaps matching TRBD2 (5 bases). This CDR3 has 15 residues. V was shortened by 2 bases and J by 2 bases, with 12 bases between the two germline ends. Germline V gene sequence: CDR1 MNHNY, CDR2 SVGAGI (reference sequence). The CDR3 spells CASSYERLIQETQYF. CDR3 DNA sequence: TGTGCCAGCAGTTACGAGCGACTAATACAAGAGACCCAGTACTTC.

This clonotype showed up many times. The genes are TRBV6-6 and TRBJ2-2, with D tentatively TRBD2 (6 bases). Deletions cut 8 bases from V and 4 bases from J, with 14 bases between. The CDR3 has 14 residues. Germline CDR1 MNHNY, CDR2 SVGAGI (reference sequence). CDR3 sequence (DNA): TGTGCCAGCCTTCGACTAGTGGGCACCGGGGAGCTGTTTTTT. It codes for CASLRLVGTGELFF.

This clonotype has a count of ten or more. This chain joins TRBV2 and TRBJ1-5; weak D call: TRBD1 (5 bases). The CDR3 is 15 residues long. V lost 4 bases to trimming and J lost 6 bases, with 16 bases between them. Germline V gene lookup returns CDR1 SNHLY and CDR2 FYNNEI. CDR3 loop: CASSGHPQGVQPQHF. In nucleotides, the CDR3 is TGTGCCAGCAGTGGTCACCCGCAGGGAGTTCAGCCCCAGCATTTT.

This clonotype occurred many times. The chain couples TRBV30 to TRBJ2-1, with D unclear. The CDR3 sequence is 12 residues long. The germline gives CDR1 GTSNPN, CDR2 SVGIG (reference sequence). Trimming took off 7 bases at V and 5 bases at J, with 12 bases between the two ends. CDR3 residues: CASSVGDNEQFF. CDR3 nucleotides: TGTGCCTCCAGCGTTGGCGACAATGAGCAGTTCTTC.

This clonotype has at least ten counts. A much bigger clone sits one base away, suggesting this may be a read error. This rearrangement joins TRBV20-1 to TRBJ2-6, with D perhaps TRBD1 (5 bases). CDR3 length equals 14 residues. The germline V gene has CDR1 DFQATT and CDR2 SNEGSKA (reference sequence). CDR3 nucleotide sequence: TGCAGTGCTTCCAGGGATTCTGGGGCCACCGTCCTGACTTTC. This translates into CSASRDSGATVLTF.

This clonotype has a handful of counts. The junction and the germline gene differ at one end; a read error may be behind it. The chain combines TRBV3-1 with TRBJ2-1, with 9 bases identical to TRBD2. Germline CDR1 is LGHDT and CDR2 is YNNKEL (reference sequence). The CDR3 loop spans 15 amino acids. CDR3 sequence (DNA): TGTGCCAGCAGCCCACCGGGACTAGCCTACGATGAGCAGTTCTTC. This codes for CASSPPGLAYDEQFF.

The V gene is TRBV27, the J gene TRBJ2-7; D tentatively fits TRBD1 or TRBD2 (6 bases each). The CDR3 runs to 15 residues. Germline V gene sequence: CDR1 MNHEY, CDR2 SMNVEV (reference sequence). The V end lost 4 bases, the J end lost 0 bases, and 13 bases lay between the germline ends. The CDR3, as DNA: TGTGCCAGCAGTTCTGTCGGGGGCAGCTCCTACGAGCAGTACTTC. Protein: CASSSVGGSSYEQYF.

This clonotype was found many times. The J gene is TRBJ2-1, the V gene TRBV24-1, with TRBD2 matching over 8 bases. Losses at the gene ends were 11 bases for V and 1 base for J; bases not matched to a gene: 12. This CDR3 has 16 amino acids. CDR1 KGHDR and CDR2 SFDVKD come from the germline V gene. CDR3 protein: CAIGKTSGASYNEQFF. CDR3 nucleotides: TGTGCCATCGGAAAAACTAGCGGAGCGTCCTACAATGAGCAGTTCTTC.

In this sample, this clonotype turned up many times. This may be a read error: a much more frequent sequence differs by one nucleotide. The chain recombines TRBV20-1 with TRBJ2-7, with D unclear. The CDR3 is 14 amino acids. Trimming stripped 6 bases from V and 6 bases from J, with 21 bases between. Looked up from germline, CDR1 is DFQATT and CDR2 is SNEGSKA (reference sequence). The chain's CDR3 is CSAIRPGKPSEQYF. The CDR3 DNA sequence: TGCAGTGCAATCCGTCCGGGCAAGCCCTCCGAGCAGTACTTC.

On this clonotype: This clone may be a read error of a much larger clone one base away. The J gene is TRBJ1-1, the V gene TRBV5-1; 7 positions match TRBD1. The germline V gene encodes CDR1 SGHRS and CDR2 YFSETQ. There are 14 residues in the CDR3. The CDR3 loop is CASGLGPQGGLTFF. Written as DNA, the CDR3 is TGCGCCAGCGGCTTGGGCCCGCAGGGGGGGTTAACTTTCTTT.

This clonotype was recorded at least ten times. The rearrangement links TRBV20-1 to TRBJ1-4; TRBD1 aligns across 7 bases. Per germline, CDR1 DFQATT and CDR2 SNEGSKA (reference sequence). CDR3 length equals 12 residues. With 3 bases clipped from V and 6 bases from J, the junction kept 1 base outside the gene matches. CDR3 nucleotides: TGCAGTGCTAGGCAGGGGGATGAAAAACTGTTTTTT. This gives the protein CSARQGDEKLFF.

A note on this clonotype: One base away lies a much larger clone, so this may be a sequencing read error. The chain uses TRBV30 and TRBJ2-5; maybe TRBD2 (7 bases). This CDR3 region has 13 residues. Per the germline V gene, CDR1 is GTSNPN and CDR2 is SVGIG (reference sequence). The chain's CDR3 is CAWGRGFGESQYF. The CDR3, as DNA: TGTGCCTGGGGGAGGGGGTTCGGAGAGTCCCAGTACTTC.

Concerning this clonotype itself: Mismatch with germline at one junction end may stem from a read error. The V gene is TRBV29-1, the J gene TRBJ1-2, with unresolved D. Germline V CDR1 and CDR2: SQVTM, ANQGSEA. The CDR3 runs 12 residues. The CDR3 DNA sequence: TGCAGCGTTGAGCAGTGGAACTATGACTACACCTTC. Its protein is CSVEQWNYDYTF. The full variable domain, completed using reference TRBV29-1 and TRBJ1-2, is SAVISQKPSRDICQRGTSLTIQCQVDSQVTMMFWYRQQPGQSLTLIATANQGSEATYESGFVIDKFPISRPNLTFSTLTVSNMSPEDSSIYLCSVEQWNYDYTFGSGTRLTVV.

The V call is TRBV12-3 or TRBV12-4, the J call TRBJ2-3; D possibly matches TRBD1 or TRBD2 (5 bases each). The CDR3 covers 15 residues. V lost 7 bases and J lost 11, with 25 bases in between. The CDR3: CASTPGHSSYNEQYF. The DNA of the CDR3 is TGTGCCAGCACCCCGGGGCACAGCTCCTACAATGAGCAGTATTTT.

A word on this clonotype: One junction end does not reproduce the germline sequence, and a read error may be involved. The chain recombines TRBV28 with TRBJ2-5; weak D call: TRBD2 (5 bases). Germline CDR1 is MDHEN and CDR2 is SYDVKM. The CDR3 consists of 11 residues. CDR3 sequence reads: CASSPQIDYGF. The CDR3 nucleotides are TGTGCCAGCAGTCCACAGATAGACTATGGCTTC.

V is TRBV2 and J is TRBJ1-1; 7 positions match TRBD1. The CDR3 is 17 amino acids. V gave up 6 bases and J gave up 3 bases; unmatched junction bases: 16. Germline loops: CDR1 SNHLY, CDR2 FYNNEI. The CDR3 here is CASRTDPGQRWYTEAFF. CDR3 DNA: TGTGCCAGCAGGACAGACCCGGGACAGAGATGGTACACTGAAGCTTTCTTT.

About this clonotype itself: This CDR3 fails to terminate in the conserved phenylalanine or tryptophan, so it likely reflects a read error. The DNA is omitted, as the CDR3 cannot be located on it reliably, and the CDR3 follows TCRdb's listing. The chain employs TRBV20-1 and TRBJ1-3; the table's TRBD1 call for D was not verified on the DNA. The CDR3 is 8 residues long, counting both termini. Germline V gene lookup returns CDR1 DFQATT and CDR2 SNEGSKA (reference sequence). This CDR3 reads CSARRRGP.

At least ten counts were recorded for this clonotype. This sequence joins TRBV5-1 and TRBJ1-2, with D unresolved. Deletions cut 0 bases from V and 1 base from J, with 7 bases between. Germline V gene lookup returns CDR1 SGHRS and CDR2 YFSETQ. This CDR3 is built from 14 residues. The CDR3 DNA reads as TGCGCCAGCAGCTTGGGTGCAGATAACTATGGCTACACCTTC. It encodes CASSLGADNYGYTF.

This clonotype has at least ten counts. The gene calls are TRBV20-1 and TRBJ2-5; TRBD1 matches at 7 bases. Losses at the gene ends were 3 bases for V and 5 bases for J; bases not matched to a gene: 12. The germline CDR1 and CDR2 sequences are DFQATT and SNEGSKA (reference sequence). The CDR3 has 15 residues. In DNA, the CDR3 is TGCAGTGCTAGCCGACCGGGACAGTATGTCGAGACCCAGTACTTC. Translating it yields CSASRPGQYVETQYF.

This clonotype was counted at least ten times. The DNA for the CDR3 is TGTGCCAGCAGCTTGGTCGGGGTAACCGGGACAGGGGTCTACGAGCAGTACTTC. Its translation: CASSLVGVTGTGVYEQYF. The chain links TRBV5-5 to TRBJ2-7, with 10 bases matching TRBD1. CDR3 length: 18 residues. V shed 0 bases, J shed 3 bases, and the junction held 12 bases outside the gene matches. The V gene's germline CDR1 is SGHKS and CDR2 YYEKEE (reference sequence).

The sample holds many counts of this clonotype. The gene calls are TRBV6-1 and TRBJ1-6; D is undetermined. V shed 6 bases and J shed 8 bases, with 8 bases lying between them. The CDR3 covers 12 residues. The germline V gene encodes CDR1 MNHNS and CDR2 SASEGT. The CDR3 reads CASSLIDSPLHF. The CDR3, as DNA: TGTGCCAGCAGCCTCATCGATTCACCCCTCCACTTT.

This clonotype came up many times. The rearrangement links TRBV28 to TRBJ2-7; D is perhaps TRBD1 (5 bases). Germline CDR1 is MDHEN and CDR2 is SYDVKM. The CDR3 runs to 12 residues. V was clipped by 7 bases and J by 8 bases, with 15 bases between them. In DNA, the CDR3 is TGTGCCAGCACCTTTCCCGCAGGGAAGCAGTACTTC. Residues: CASTFPAGKQYF.

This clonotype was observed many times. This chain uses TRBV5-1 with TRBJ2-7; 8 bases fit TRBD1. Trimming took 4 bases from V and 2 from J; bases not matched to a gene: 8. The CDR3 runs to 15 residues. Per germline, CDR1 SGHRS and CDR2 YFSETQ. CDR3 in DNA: TGCGCCAGCAGCCGACAGGGGCAAGGCCCCTACGAGCAGTACTTC. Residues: CASSRQGQGPYEQYF.

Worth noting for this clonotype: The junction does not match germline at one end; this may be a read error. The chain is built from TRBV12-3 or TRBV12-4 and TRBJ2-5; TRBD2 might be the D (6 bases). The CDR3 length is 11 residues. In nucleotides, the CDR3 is TGTGCCAGCAGTTCGGGGACTGCCTTAGGCTTC. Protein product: CASSSGTALGF.

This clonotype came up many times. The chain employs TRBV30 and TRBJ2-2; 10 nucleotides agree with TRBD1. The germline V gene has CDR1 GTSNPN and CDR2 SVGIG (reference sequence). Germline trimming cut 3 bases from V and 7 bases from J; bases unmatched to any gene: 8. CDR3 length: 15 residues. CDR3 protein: CAWRTGTGADGELFF. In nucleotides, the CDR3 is TGTGCCTGGAGAACCGGGACAGGGGCTGACGGGGAGCTGTTTTTT.

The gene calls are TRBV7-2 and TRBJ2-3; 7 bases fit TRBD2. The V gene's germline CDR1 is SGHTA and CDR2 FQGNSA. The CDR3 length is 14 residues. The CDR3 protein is CVNSSAGSTDTQYF. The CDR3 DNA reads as TGTGTCAACAGCTCAGCGGGGTCCACAGATACGCAGTATTTT.

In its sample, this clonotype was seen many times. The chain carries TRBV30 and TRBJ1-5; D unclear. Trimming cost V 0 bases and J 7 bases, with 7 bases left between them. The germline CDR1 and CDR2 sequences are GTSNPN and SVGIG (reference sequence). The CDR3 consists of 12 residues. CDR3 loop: CAWSVTGQPQHF. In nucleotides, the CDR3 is TGTGCCTGGAGTGTTACTGGCCAGCCCCAGCATTTT.